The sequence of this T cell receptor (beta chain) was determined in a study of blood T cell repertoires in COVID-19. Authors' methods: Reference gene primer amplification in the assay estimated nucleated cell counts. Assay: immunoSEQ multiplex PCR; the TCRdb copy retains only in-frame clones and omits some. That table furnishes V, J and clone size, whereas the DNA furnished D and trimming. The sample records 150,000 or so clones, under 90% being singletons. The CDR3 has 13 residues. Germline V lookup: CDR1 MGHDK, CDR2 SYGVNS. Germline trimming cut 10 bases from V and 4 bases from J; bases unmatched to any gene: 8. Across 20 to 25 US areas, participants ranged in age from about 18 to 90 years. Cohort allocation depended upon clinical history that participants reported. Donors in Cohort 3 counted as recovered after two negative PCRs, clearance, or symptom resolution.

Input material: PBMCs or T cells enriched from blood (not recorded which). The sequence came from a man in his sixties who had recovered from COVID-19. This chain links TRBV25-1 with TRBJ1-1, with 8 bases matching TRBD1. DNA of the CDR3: TGTGCCAACCAATACAGGGGGATCACTGAAGCTTTCTTT. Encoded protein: CANQYRGITEAFF.